The entry that follows covers one TCR beta chain sequence. The data stem from a study of T-cell reconstitution after alpha-beta-depleted transplantation in children. Unique molecular identifiers were incorporated into the prepared TCRbeta library. From the PCR reads, TCRdb called clonotypes with MiXCR, one entry per CDR3 protein. Of over 300,000 distinct CDR3 sequences listed, approximately 10% were seen once; the top ten hold more than 2%. Per germline, CDR1 LNHNV and CDR2 YYDKDF (reference sequence). This CDR3 spans 15 amino acids. V lost 0 bases, J lost 6 bases, and 9 bases lay in between. The clonotype comes from a human donor who donated a stem cell graft to a child with acute lymphoblastic leukemia. The chain uses TRBV15 and TRBJ1-6; weak D call: TRBD1 (5 bases). The sample consisted of PBMCs from the stem cell graft donor, taken from the stem cell graft. Here the CDR3 DNA reads TGTGCCACCAGCAGAGACCCAGGGACTAATTCACCCCTCCACTTT. Residues: CATSRDPGTNSPLHF. Full variable domain (remainder filled in from reference TRBV15 and TRBJ1-6): DAMVIQNPRYQVTQFGKPVTLSCSQTLNHNVMYWYQQKSSQAPKLLFHYYDKDFNNEADTPDNFQSRRPNTSFCFLDIRSPGLGDTAMYLCATSRDPGTNSPLHFGNGTRLTVT.